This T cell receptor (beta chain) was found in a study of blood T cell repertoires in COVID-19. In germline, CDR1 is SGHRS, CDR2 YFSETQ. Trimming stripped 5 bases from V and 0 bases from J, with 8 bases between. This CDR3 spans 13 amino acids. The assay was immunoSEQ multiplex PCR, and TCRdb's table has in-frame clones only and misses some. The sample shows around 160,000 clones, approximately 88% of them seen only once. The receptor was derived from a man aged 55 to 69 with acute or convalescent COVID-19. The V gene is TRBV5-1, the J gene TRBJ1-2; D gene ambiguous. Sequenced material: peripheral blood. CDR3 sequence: CASSPLSNYGYTF. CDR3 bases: TGCGCCAGCAGTCCACTTTCTAACTATGGCTACACCTTC.